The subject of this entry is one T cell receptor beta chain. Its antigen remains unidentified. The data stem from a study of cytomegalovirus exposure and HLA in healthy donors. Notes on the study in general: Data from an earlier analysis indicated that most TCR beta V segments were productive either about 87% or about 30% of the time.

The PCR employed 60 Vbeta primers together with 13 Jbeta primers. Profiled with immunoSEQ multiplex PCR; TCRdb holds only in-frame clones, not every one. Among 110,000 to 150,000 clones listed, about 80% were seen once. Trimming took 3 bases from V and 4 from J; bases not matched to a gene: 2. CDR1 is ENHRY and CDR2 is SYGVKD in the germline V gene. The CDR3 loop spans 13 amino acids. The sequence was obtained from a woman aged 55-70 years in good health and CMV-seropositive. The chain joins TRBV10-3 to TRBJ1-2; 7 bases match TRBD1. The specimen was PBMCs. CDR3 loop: CAISDQGGYGYTF. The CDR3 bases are TGTGCCATCAGTGACCAGGGGGGCTATGGCTACACCTTC.